This T cell receptor beta chain was identified in a study of glioma-infiltrating T cells. This clonotype was seen repeatedly, ten times or more. Antigen specificity is unknown. CDR1 is MNHEY, CDR2 SVGEGT, per germline. The CDR3 loop spans 16 amino acids. V lost 8 bases to trimming and J lost 5 bases, with 24 bases between them. Findings of the study overall: Tissue and blood shared very few CDR3 sequences.

The iRepertoire nested amplicon-rescue multiplex PCR amplified TCR alpha and beta CDR3s from RNA. One entry per CDR3 protein results from TCRdb running MiXCR on the multiplex PCR reads. This table holds a few hundred thousand distinct CDR3 sequences, 41% found once. The J gene is TRBJ1-2, the V gene TRBV6-2 or TRBV6-3; TRBD1 might be the D (5 bases). The TCR comes from a human donor with low-grade glioma or glioblastoma, undergoing nonglioma brain surgery, or in good health (not recorded which). Sequenced sample: glioma tissue, nonneoplastic brain tissue, or PBMCs (not recorded which). The CDR3 nucleotides are TGTGCCAGCGGAGACGGAGACCACGGGGGAGAGTATGGCTACACCTTC. This encodes CASGDGDHGGEYGYTF.